The 8 T cell receptor beta chains reported below all come from one sample, sequenced in a study of T-cell reconstitution after alpha-beta-depleted transplantation in children. The library targeted TCRbeta and was prepared with unique molecular identifiers. TCRdb re-analysed the PCR reads in MiXCR, keeping a single row per CDR3 protein. The table shows 55,000 to 85,000 distinct CDR3 sequences, with roughly a tenth occurring only once. Sequenced material: PBMCs, taken before TCRalphabeta/CD19-depleted stem cell transplant. The receptors come from a boy under 18 with acute myeloid leukemia, due to receive a stem cell transplant.

This clonotype was detected many times. The chain couples TRBV7-9 to TRBJ1-3, with 7 nucleotides matching TRBD1. Germline V gene lookup returns CDR1 SEHNR and CDR2 FQNEAQ (reference sequence). V shed 5 bases and J 6 bases; nucleotides not matched to a gene: 7. The CDR3 length is 14 residues. The CDR3, as DNA: TGTGCCAGCAGCCCTCGGGACAGCTCAAACACCATATATTTT. It translates to CASSPRDSSNTIYF.

There are many counts of this clonotype. One end of the junction does not line up with germline, which may come from a read error. The chain links TRBV10-3 to TRBJ2-5; D is possibly TRBD1 (6 bases). Germline-derived CDR1 and CDR2 are ENHRY and SYGVKD. This CDR3 region has 13 residues. The CDR3 DNA reads TGTGCCATCAGTGAGGCCAGTTCGGGGCACAGGGACTTC. Translated, it gives CAISEASSGHRDF.

This clonotype was observed at least ten times. V usage is TRBV9 and J usage is TRBJ2-1, with TRBD2 matching over 15 bases. Germline V gene sequence: CDR1 SGDLS, CDR2 YYNGEE. CDR3 size: 18 residues. V was pared by 0 bases and J by 4 bases, with 5 bases of the junction left unmatched. The CDR3 loop reads CASSVAGTSGRLYNEQFF. CDR3 nucleotides: TGTGCCAGCAGCGTAGCGGGGACTAGCGGGAGGCTATACAATGAGCAGTTCTTC. The whole variable domain, remainder taken from reference TRBV9 and TRBJ2-1, is DSGVTQTPKHLITATGQRVTLRCSPRSGDLSVYWYQQSLDQGLQFLIQYYNGEERAKGNILERFSAQQFPDLHSELNLSSLELGDSALYFCASSVAGTSGRLYNEQFFGPGTRLTVL.

This clonotype showed up many times. V gene TRBV28 combines with J gene TRBJ2-7, with D perhaps TRBD2 (6 bases). V lost 3 bases and J lost 1, with 10 bases in between. CDR3 length: 14 amino acids. Germline V lookup: CDR1 MDHEN, CDR2 SYDVKM. This CDR3 is CASSFSGRSYEQYF. CDR3 in DNA: TGTGCCAGCAGTTTTTCGGGGAGGTCCTACGAGCAGTACTTC.

Of note for this clonotype: A much larger clone lies one base from this, so it may be a read error. The chain is built from TRBV10-2 and TRBJ1-5; D uncertain. CDR3 length: 13 amino acids. The germline V and J ends were trimmed by 0 bases and 10 bases, with 10 bases remaining between them. CDR1 and CDR2 from the germline V gene are WSHSY and SAAADI. The CDR3 reads CASSESARGPQHF. CDR3 coding DNA: TGCGCCAGCAGTGAGTCGGCCCGGGGACCCCAGCATTTT.

This clonotype was found many times. The V gene is TRBV12-3 or TRBV12-4, the J gene TRBJ1-1; maybe TRBD1 (5 bases). The CDR3 covers 15 residues. Trimming left V 5 bases short and J 1 base short, with 14 bases between. The CDR3: CASSPAGGQNTEAFF. DNA for the CDR3: TGTGCCAGCAGTCCTGCCGGGGGTCAGAACACTGAAGCTTTCTTT.

The chain couples TRBV3-1 to TRBJ1-6; D is perhaps TRBD1 (5 bases). In germline, CDR1 is LGHDT, CDR2 YNNKEL (reference sequence). The CDR3 totals 16 residues. The ends were cut back, 3 bases at V and 9 bases at J, with 18 bases in the middle. This CDR3 reads CASSHPGTFGSSPLHF. Here the CDR3 DNA reads TGTGCCAGCAGCCATCCAGGGACCTTTGGAAGTTCACCCCTCCACTTT.

The chain carries TRBV6-1 and TRBJ1-5; D is undetermined. Per germline, CDR1 MNHNS and CDR2 SASEGT. The ends were cut back, 7 bases at V and 8 bases at J, with 18 bases in the middle. The CDR3 runs to 14 residues. In DNA, the CDR3 is TGTGCCAGCATGGGGATCGGGGAAGGTAAGCCCCAGCATTTT. Translated: CASMGIGEGKPQHF.